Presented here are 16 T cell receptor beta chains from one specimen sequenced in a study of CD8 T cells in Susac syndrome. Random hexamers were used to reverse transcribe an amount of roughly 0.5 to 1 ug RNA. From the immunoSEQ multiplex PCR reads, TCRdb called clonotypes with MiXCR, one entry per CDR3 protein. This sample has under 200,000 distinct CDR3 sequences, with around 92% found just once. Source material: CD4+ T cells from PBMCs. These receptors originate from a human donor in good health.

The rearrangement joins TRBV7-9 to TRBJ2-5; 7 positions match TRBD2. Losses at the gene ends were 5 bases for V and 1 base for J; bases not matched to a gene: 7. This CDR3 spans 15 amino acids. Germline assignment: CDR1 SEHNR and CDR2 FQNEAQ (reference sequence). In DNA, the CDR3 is TGTGCCAGCAGCCCGCGGGGGAGGCCCCAAGAGACCCAGTACTTC. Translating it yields CASSPRGRPQETQYF.

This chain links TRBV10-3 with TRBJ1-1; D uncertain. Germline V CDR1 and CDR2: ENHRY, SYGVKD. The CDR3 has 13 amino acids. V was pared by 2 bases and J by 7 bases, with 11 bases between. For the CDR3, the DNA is TGTGCCATCAGTGAGATTAACAAGATTGAAGCTTTCTTT. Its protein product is CAISEINKIEAFF.

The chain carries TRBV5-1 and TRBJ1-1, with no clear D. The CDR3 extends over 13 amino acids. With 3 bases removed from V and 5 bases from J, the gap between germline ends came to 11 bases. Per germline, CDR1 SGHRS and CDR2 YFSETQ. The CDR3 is CASSSLDGTEAFF. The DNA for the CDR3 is TGCGCCAGCAGCTCATTGGATGGAACTGAAGCTTTCTTT.

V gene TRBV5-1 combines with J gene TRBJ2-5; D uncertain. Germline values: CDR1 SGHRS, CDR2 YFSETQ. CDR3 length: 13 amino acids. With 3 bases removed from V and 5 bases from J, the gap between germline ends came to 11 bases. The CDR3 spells CASSSGARETQYF. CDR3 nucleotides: TGCGCCAGCAGCTCGGGCGCGCGGGAGACCCAGTACTTC.

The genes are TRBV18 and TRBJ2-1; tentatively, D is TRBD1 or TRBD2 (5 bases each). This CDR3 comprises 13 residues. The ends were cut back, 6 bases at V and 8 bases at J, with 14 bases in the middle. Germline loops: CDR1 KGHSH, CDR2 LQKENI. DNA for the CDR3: TGTGCCAGCTCGAGAGAGGGGCCCGATGAGCAGTTCTTC. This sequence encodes CASSREGPDEQFF.

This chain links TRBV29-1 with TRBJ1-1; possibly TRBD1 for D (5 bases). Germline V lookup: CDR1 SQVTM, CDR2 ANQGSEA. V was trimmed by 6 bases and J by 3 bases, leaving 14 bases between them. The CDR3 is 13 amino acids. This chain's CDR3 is CSVGDGQDTEAFF. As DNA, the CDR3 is TGCAGCGTCGGGGACGGGCAGGACACTGAAGCTTTCTTT.

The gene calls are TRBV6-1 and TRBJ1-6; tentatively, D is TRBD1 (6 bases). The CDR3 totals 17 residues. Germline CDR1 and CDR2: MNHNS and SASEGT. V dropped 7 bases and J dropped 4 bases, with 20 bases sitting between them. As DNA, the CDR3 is TGTGCCAGCATCCAAAGGAGGGGGGCTGCTTATAATTCACCCCTCCACTTT. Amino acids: CASIQRRGAAYNSPLHF.

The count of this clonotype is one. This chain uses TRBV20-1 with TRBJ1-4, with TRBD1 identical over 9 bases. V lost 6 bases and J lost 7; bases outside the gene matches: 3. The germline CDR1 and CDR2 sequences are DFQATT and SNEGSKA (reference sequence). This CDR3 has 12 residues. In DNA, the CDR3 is TGCAGTGCGAGGGACAGGGTTGAAAAACTGTTTTTT. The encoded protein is CSARDRVEKLFF.

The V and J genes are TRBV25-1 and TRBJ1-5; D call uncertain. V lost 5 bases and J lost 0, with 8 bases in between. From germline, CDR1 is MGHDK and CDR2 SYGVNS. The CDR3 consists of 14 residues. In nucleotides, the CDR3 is TGTGCCAGCAGTCCATCGATTAGCAATCAGCCCCAGCATTTT. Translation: CASSPSISNQPQHF.

In nucleotides, the CDR3 is TGTGCCAGCAGCTTCACAGCCCAGGCTGAAGCTTTCTTT. Protein product: CASSFTAQAEAFF. The chain has TRBV7-8 and TRBJ1-1; unclear D gene. V shed 3 bases and J shed 6 bases, with 11 bases lying between them. Germline V gene sequence: CDR1 SGHVS, CDR2 FQNEAQ. The CDR3 consists of 13 residues.

CDR3 in DNA: TGTGCCAGCAGTCCCTATGGAAACACCATATATTTT. It specifies CASSPYGNTIYF. J is TRBJ1-3 and V is TRBV2; no reliable D call. The germline CDR1 and CDR2 sequences are SNHLY and FYNNEI. The CDR3 is made up of 12 amino acids. V was pared by 5 bases and J by 3 bases, with 5 bases between.

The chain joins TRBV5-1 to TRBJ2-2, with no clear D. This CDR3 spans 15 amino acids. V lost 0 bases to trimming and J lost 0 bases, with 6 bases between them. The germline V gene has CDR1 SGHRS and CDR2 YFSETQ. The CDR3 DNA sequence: TGCGCCAGCAGCTTGGCCGGAGCGAACACCGGGGAGCTGTTTTTT. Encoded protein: CASSLAGANTGELFF.

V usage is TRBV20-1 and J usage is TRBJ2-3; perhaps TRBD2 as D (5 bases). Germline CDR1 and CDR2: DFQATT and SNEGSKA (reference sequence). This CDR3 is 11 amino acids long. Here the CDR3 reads CSPGDTDTQYF. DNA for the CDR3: TGCTCTCCCGGGGACACAGATACGCAGTATTTT.

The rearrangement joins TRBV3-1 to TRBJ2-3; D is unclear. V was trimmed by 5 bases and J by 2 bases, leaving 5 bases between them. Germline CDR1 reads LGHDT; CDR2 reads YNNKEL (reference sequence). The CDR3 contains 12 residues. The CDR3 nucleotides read TGTGCCAGCAGCGGCGTCACAGATACGCAGTATTTT. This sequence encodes CASSGVTDTQYF.

The CDR3 DNA sequence: TGCAGTGTGGGGAAACAGGAAAATCGGGATACGCAGTATTTT. Translating it yields CSVGKQENRDTQYF. This sequence joins TRBV20-1 and TRBJ2-3, with a possible D match to TRBD1 (5 bases). The V and J ends lost 7 bases and 6 bases respectively, with 20 bases between them. CDR3 size: 14 residues. The germline CDR1 and CDR2 sequences are DFQATT and SNEGSKA (reference sequence).

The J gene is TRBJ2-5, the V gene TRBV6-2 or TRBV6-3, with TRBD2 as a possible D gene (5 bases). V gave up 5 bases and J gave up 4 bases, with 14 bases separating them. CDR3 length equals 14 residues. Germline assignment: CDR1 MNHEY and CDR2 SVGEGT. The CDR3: CASSPHGKGETQYF. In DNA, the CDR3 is TGTGCCAGCAGTCCCCACGGGAAAGGAGAGACCCAGTACTTC.